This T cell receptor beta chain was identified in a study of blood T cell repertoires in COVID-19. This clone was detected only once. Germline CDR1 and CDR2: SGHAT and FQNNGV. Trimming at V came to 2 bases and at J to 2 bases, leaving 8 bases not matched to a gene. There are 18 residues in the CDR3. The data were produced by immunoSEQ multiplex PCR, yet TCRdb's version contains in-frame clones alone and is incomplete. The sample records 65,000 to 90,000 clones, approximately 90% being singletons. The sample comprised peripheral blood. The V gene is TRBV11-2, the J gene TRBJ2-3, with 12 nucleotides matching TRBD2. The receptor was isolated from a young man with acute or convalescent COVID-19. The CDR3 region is CASSLHLRLAGDTDTQYF. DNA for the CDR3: TGTGCCAGCAGCTTACACCTTAGACTAGCGGGAGACACAGATACGCAGTATTTT.